This TCR beta chain was captured in a study of T cells in Graves' hyperthyroidism and ophthalmopathy. Ophthalmopathy patients had Clinical Activity Score at least 3, NOSPECS grade at least 4, duration under 3 months. Based on clinical symptoms, serum thyroxine and TRAb, thyroid ultrasound and orbital computed tomography, diagnoses were reached. This clonotype occurred many times. The antigen remains undetermined. Whole-study findings and limits: The blood repertoire included most of the expanded thyroid clonotypes above 0.001. In validation, the model predicted ophthalmopathy. These predictions came a median about 6.5 months before onset.

RNA transcripts were the template for amplifying TCR beta CDR3 regions. The HTBI primer set drove a first-round RT-PCR of the TCR CDR3. Using its own MiXCR run on the multiplex PCR reads, TCRdb lists one record per CDR3 protein. The table shows over 450,000 distinct CDR3 sequences, with roughly 18% occurring only once. The length of the CDR3 is 15 residues. Trimming left V 4 bases short and J 3 bases short, with 15 bases between. In germline, CDR1 is SGHAT, CDR2 FQNNGV. The chain carries TRBV11-2 and TRBJ1-2; D possibly corresponds to TRBD1 (5 bases). This receptor was identified in a woman under 30 with Graves' ophthalmopathy. The sequencing sample was made of blood. The CDR3: CASSSREGRHYGYTF. The CDR3 DNA sequence: TGTGCCAGCAGCTCAAGGGAGGGACGGCACTATGGCTACACCTTC.